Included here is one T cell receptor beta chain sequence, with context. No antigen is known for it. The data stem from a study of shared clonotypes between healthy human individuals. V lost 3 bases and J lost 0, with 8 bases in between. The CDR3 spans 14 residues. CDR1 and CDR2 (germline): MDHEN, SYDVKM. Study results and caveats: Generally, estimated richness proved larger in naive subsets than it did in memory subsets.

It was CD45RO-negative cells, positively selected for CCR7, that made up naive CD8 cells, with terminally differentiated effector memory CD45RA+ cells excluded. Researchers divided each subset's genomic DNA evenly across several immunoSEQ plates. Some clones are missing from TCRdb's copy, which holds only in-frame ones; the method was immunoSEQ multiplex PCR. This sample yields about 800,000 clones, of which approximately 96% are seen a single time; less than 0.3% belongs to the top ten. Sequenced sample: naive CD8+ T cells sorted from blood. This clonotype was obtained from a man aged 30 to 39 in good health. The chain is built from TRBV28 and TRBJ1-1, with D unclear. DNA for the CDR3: TGTGCCAGCAGTTTTCCGAGCATGAACACTGAAGCTTTCTTT. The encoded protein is CASSFPSMNTEAFF.